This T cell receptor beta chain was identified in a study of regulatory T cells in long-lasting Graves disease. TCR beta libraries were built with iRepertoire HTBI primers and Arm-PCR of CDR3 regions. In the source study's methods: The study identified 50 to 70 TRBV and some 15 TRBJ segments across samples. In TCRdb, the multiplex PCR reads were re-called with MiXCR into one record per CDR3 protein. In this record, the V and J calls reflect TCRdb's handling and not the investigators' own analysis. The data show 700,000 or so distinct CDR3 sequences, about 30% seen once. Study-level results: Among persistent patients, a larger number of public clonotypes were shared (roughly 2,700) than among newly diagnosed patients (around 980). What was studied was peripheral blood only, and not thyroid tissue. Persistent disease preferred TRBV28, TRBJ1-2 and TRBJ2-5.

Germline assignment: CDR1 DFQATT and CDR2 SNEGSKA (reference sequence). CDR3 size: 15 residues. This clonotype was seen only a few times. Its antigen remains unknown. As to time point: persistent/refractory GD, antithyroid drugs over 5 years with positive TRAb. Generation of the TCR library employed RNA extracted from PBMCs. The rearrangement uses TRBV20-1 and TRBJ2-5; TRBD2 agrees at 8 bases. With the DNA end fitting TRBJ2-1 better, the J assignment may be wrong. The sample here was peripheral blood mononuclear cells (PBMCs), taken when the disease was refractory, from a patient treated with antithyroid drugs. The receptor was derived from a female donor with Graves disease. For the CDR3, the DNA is TGCAGTGCTAGAGATCTTAGCGGGGACGCCTATGAGCAGTTCTTC. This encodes CSARDLSGDAYEQFF.